The source of this TCR beta chain is a study of blood T cell repertoires in COVID-19. Study details: COVID-19 samples collected from the United States, Italy and Spain covered acute and convalescent phases. Nucleic acid was either cDNA or gDNA, and it came from T cells, B-cell-depleted T cells, or PBMCs.

Per the original data handling: Amplification from reference gene primers served as the basis for estimated nucleated cell counts. This table comes from immunoSEQ multiplex PCR, and its TCRdb copy is limited to in-frame clones, with some not included. Clone size and V and J calls were adopted from that table, with D and trimming inferred from the DNA. The sample contains almost 200,000 clones, just under 85% of which appear only once. Patients in Seattle were enrolled during active infection, then followed longitudinally. Sequences were obtained from peripheral blood. The TCR originated in a man in his sixties with COVID-19, enrolled during active disease.

The CDR3 sequence is CASSIDGTGTEETQYF. In DNA form, the CDR3 reads TGTGCCAGTAGTATTGATGGGACAGGGACGGAAGAGACCCAGTACTTC. The genes are TRBV19 and TRBJ2-5; 9 bases are shared with TRBD1. Germline V lookup: CDR1 LNHDA, CDR2 SQIVND (reference sequence). The CDR3 totals 16 residues. Losses at the gene ends were 3 bases for V and 3 bases for J; bases not matched to a gene: 8.